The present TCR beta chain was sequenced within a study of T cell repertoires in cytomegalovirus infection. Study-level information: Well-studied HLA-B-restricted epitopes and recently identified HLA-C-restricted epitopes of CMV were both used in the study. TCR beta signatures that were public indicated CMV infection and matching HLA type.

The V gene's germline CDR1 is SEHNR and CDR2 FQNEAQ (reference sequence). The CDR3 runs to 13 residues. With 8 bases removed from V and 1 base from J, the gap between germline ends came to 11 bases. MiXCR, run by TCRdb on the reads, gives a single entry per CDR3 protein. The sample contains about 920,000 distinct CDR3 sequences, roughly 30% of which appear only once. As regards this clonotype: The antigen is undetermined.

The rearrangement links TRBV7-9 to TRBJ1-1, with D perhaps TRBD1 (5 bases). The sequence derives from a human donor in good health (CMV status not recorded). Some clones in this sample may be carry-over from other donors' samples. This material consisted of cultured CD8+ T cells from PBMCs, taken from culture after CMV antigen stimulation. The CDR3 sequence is CASRGSWNTEAFF. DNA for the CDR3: TGTGCCAGCCGGGGCAGTTGGAACACTGAAGCTTTCTTT.